The next 13 T cell receptor beta chains were all read from a single sample in a study of OX40 agonist ivuxolimab in advanced cancers. The protocol was immunoSEQ multiplex PCR, while the TCRdb copy is restricted to in-frame clones and leaves out a portion. The sample lists about 78,000 clones; roughly 92% were seen once. Sequencing was performed on CD4+ or CD8+ T cells sorted from blood, taken in a trial of the OX40 agonist ivuxolimab. These receptors were obtained from an adult with an advanced solid tumor such as melanoma, head and neck, liver or kidney cancer.

V gene TRBV5-1 combines with J gene TRBJ2-3, with a tentative D call TRBD2 (6 bases). The CDR3 contains 14 residues. Germline V gene sequence: CDR1 SGHRS, CDR2 YFSETQ. V was pared by 3 bases and J by 5 bases, with 13 bases between. CDR3 region: CASSSPGSGDTQYF. In DNA form, the CDR3 reads TGCGCCAGCAGCTCGCCCGGGAGTGGAGATACGCAGTATTTT.

The rearrangement uses TRBV10-1 and TRBJ1-4, with D possibly TRBD1 on 6 matching bases. This CDR3 spans 11 amino acids. The V end was cut by 6 bases, the J end by 14 bases, with 13 bases between. Germline loops: CDR1 WNHNN, CDR2 SYGVQD (reference sequence). This chain's CDR3 is CASSRGGPLFF. In nucleotides, the CDR3 is TGCGCCAGCAGCCGAGGGGGACCCCTGTTTTTT.

This chain connects TRBV6-6 to TRBJ2-3; the match to TRBD2 covers 10 bases. CDR1 is MNHNY and CDR2 is SVGAGI in the germline V gene (reference sequence). The CDR3 is made up of 15 amino acids. J was trimmed by 4 bases and V by 4 bases; bases with no gene match: 5. This CDR3 reads CASSFSSGGSDTQYF. In DNA form, the CDR3 reads TGTGCCAGCAGTTTTTCTAGCGGGGGTTCAGATACGCAGTATTTT.

This chain links TRBV11-2 with TRBJ2-3; D is possibly TRBD2 (5 bases). The V end was cut by 0 bases, the J end by 5 bases, with 18 bases between. This CDR3 is 17 amino acids long. The germline gives CDR1 SGHAT, CDR2 FQNNGV. The CDR3 here is CASSLDPEGSTLDTQYF. CDR3 in DNA: TGTGCCAGCAGCTTAGATCCTGAGGGATCGACGTTAGATACGCAGTATTTT.

The V gene is TRBV18, the J gene TRBJ2-2, with TRBD2 matching over 11 bases. V lost 3 bases to trimming and J lost 4 bases; unmatched junction nucleotides: 4. The CDR3 consists of 16 residues. From germline, CDR1 is KGHSH and CDR2 LQKENI. Here the CDR3 DNA reads TGTGCCAGCTCACCGGCTAGCGGGAGGATCACCGGGGAGCTGTTTTTT. Protein: CASSPASGRITGELFF.

This sequence joins TRBV19 and TRBJ1-3; D is unclear. V lost 7 bases and J 0 bases, leaving 13 bases between the germline ends. The CDR3 is 15 residues long. Germline CDR1 is LNHDA and CDR2 is SQIVND (reference sequence). The CDR3 nucleotides read TGTGCCAGTATGAGGTCAGGCAACTCTGGAAACACCATATATTTT. Encoded protein: CASMRSGNSGNTIYF.

This chain connects TRBV28 to TRBJ2-2; 9 nucleotides align to TRBD2. The CDR3 is 14 residues long. CDR1 and CDR2 (germline): MDHEN, SYDVKM. Trimming removed 6 bases from V and 3 bases from J; junction bases left unmatched: 2. The CDR3 reads CASRTSGYTGELFF. CDR3 DNA: TGTGCCAGCAGGACTAGCGGATACACCGGGGAGCTGTTTTTT.

The rearrangement uses TRBV5-1 and TRBJ2-7, with D possibly matching TRBD1 (5 bases). The germline gives CDR1 SGHRS, CDR2 YFSETQ. The V gene lost 4 bases and the J gene lost 2 bases, with 10 bases spanning the gap. This CDR3 has 13 amino acids. CDR3 sequence (DNA): TGCGCCAGCAGCACAGACAGAGCCTACGAGCAGTACTTC. Protein product: CASSTDRAYEQYF.

This clone was seen a single time. The V call is TRBV15, the J call TRBJ1-4, with TRBD1 as a possible D gene (6 bases). Germline V lookup: CDR1 LNHNV, CDR2 YYDKDF (reference sequence). Trimming shortened V by 1 base and J by 5 bases, and 17 bases separated the two germline ends. This CDR3 comprises 17 residues. Here the CDR3 reads CATSRGPGDRSNEKLFF. In DNA form, the CDR3 reads TGTGCCACCAGCAGAGGTCCTGGCGACAGGAGCAATGAAAAACTGTTTTTT.

This clone appeared a few times. The chain joins TRBV29-1 to TRBJ2-7; 8 nucleotides line up with TRBD1. This CDR3 region has 12 residues. CDR1 SQVTM and CDR2 ANQGSEA come from the germline V gene. V was clipped by 6 bases and J by 9 bases; unmatched bases: 10. The CDR3 sequence: CSVDTGGILQYF. The CDR3 DNA follows: TGCAGCGTCGACACAGGGGGAATATTGCAGTACTTC.

The chain is built from TRBV18 and TRBJ1-2; maybe TRBD1 (5 bases). CDR3 length equals 16 residues. Germline CDR1 reads KGHSH; CDR2 reads LQKENI. Trimming removed 1 base at V and 2 bases at J, with 14 bases between. CDR3 sequence: CASSPLTQAANYGYTF. CDR3 bases: TGTGCCAGCTCACCACTCACACAGGCGGCAAACTATGGCTACACCTTC.

CDR3 sequence (DNA): TGTGCCAGTAAACGTGCGGTGAACCAAGAGACCCAGTACTTC. This codes for CASKRAVNQETQYF. V is TRBV19 and J is TRBJ2-5; no firm D call. Trimming pared 7 bases from V and 0 bases from J, leaving 12 bases between. Per germline, CDR1 LNHDA and CDR2 SQIVND (reference sequence). There are 14 residues in the CDR3.

The chain has TRBV30 and TRBJ1-6, with 7 bases that match TRBD1. CDR1 and CDR2 (germline): GTSNPN, SVGIG (reference sequence). The V gene end was trimmed by 3 bases and the J gene end by 10 bases; junction bases not matched to a gene: 6. The CDR3 has 13 residues. The CDR3 sequence: CAWRVTGNSPLHF. The CDR3 region has the DNA TGTGCCTGGAGGGTGACAGGGAACTCACCCCTCCACTTT.